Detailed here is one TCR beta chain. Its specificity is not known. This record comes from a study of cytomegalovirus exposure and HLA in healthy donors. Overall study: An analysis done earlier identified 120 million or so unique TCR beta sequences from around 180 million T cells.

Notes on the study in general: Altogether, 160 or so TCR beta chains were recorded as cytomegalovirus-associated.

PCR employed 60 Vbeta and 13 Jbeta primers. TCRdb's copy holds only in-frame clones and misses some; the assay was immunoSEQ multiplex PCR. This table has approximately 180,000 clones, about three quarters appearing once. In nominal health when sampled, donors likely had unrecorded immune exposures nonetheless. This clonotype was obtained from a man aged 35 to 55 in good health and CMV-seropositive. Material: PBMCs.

The CDR3 loop is CASTPRWGGNEKLFF. The CDR3 DNA reads as TGTGCCAGTACTCCGCGGTGGGGAGGCAACGAAAAACTGTTTTTT. This chain joins TRBV19 and TRBJ1-4, with D hard to call. CDR1 is LNHDA, CDR2 SQIVND, per germline (reference sequence). CDR3 length: 15 amino acids. The ends were cut back, 7 bases at V and 8 bases at J, with 20 bases in the middle.